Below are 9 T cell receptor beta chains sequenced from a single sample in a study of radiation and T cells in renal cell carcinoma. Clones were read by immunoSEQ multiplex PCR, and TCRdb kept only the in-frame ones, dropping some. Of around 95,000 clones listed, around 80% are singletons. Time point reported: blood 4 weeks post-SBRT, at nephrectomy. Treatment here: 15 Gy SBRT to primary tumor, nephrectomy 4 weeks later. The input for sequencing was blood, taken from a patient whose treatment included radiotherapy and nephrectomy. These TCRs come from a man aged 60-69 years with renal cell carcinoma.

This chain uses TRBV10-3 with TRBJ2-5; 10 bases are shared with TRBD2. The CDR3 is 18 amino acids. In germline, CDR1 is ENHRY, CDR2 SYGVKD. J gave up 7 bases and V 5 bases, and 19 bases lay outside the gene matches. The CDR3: CAISFSPVTSGKSGTQYF. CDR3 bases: TGTGCCATCAGTTTCTCCCCGGTTACTAGCGGGAAGTCAGGGACCCAGTACTTC.

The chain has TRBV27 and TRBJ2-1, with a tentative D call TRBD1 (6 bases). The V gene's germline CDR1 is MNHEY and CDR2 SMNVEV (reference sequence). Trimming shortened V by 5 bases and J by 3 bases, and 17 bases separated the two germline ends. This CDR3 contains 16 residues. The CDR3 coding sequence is TGTGCCAGCAGTGGAAGGACAGTTGGGGTCTACAATGAGCAGTTCTTC. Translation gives CASSGRTVGVYNEQFF.

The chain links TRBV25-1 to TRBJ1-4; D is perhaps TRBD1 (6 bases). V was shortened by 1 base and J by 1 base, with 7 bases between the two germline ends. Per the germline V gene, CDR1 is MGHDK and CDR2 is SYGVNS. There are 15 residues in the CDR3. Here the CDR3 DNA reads TGTGCCAGCAGTGAATGGGACATAACTAATGAAAAACTGTTTTTT. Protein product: CASSEWDITNEKLFF.

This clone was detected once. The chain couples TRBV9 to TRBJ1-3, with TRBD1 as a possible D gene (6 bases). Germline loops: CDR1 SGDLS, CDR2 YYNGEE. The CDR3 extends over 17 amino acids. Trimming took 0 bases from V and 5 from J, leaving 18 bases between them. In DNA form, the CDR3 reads TGTGCCAGCAGCGTAGCGACGGGGGCTTGGGGGCGAAACACCATATATTTT. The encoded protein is CASSVATGAWGRNTIYF. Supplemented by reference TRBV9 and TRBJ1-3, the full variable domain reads DSGVTQTPKHLITATGQRVTLRCSPRSGDLSVYWYQQSLDQGLQFLIQYYNGEERAKGNILERFSAQQFPDLHSELNLSSLELGDSALYFCASSVATGAWGRNTIYFGEGSWLTVV.

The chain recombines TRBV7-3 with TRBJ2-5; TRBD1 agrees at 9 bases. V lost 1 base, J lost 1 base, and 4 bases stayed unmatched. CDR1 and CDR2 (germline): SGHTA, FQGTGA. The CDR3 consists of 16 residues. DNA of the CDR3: TGTGCCAGCAGCTTAAGAGCACAGGGGGCCCAAGAGACCCAGTACTTC. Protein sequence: CASSLRAQGAQETQYF.

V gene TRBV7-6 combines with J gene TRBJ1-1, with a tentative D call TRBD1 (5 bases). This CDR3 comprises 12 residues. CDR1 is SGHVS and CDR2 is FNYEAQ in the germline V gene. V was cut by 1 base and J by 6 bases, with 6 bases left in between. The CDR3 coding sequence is TGTGCCAGCAGCTTAGGGGGACCTGAAGCTTTCTTT. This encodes CASSLGGPEAFF.

For the CDR3, the DNA is TGTGCCAGCAGCATACTAGCGGGAGGGCCGGGCACCGGGGAGCTGTTTTTT. Protein sequence: CASSILAGGPGTGELFF. The chain carries TRBV7-9 and TRBJ2-2; TRBD2 matches at 13 bases. CDR1 is SEHNR, CDR2 FQNEAQ, per germline (reference sequence). The CDR3 has 17 residues. J gave up 4 bases and V 5 bases, and 7 bases lay outside the gene matches.

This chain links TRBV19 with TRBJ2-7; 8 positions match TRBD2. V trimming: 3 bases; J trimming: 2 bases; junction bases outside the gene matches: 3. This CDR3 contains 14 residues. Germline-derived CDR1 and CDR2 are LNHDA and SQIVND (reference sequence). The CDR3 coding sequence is TGTGCCAGTAGTATTATAGCGGGAACCTACGAGCAGTACTTC. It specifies CASSIIAGTYEQYF. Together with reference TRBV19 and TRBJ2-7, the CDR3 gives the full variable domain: DGGITQSPKYLFRKEGQNVTLSCEQNLNHDAMYWYRQDPGQGLRLIYYSQIVNDFQKGDIAEGYSVSREKKESFPLTVTSAQKNPTAFYLCASSIIAGTYEQYFGPGTRLTVT.

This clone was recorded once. Here the CDR3 DNA reads TGTGCCAGCATGGAAACAGGGGCTCGACTTTACGAGCAGTACTTC. It encodes CASMETGARLYEQYF. This chain links TRBV25-1 with TRBJ2-7; TRBD1 matches 7 bases. Germline V gives CDR1 MGHDK, CDR2 SYGVNS. This CDR3 spans 15 amino acids. V dropped 7 bases and J dropped 4; count of bases not matched to a gene: 13.